This T cell receptor (beta chain) appears in the sequencing data of a study of blood T cells in healthy people across ages. Study-level points and caveats: Among T cells, TCR beta diversity per million cells dropped roughly linearly as age rose.

Regarding this clonotype: Its target is unknown.

Using a J-beta primer mix together with a sample-barcoded 5' primer, a second PCR was run for roughly 7 to 11 cycles. TCRdb reprocessed the 5' RACE reads with MiXCR, giving one entry per CDR3 protein. This repertoire shows almost 800,000 distinct CDR3 sequences, 58% found once; its top ten account for about 20%. From germline, CDR1 is LGHNA and CDR2 YSLEER. The CDR3 totals 14 residues. V dropped 3 bases and J dropped 4; count of bases not matched to a gene: 3. The rearrangement links TRBV4-3 to TRBJ2-3; 8 bases align to TRBD1. The TCR was taken from a man aged 25 to 40 in good health. Sequencing used blood. The CDR3 DNA follows: TGCGCCAGCAGCCAGAACAGGGGGGCAGATACGCAGTATTTT. Protein: CASSQNRGADTQYF.